This T cell receptor (beta chain) was recorded in a study of T cell responses to AZD1222 COVID-19 vaccine. Whole-study results and caveats: Donors were chiefly white British, with a greater number of females, and clonal diversity was perhaps underestimated.

TCRdb's table, derived via immunoSEQ multiplex PCR, lists solely in-frame clones and lacks some. Among about 120,000 clones listed, about 83% were seen once. Germline-derived CDR1 and CDR2 are MDHEN and SYDVKM. V was clipped by 3 bases and J by 0 bases; unmatched bases: 11. The CDR3 loop spans 18 amino acids. Points on this clone: Its antigen is unknown.

The specimen was peripheral blood, collected on day 0 of AZD1222 vaccination. The genes are TRBV28 and TRBJ2-7, with TRBD2 identical over 10 bases. The sequence was collected from an adult in good health. CDR3 amino acids: CASSFRPTLAGLSYEQYF. The CDR3 coding sequence is TGTGCCAGCAGTTTCCGCCCCACACTAGCGGGACTCTCCTACGAGCAGTACTTC.